The source of this T cell receptor (beta chain) is a study of cytomegalovirus exposure and HLA in healthy donors. Vbeta (60) and Jbeta (13) primers were used in the PCR. In the original workflow: A later analysis tallied 65 million to 85 million unique TCR beta chains, 8.5 million to 11 million of them shared. Libraries were prepared by immunoSEQ multiplex PCR; TCRdb keeps only in-frame clonotypes and omits some of them. D and trimming were read from the DNA, whereas the V and J calls and clone size are those reported in that table. The profile covers around 61,000 clones, with about four fifths appearing a single time and around 1.8% taken by the ten largest. Germline V gene data show CDR1 as GTSNPN and CDR2 as SVGIG (reference sequence). V dropped 4 bases and J dropped 8 bases, with 20 bases sitting between them. The CDR3 is 14 amino acids.

The TCR was taken from a man between 40 and 49 years old in good health and CMV-seronegative. This sequence joins TRBV30 and TRBJ1-2; D gene unclear. Source material: PBMCs. The DNA for the CDR3 is TGTGCCTGGACTCTCGGTGCGTCGACACCGGGCTACACCTTC. This sequence encodes CAWTLGASTPGYTF.